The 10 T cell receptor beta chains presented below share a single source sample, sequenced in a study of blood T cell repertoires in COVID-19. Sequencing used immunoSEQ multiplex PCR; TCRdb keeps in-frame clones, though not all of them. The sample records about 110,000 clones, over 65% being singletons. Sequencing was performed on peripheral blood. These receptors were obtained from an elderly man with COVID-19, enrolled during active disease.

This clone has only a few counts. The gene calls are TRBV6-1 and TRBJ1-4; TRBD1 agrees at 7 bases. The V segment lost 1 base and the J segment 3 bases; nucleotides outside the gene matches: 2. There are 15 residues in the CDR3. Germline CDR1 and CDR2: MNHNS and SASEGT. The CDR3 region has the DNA TGTGCCAGCAGTGAAGGGGGACAGTCTAATGAAAAACTGTTTTTT. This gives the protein CASSEGGQSNEKLFF.

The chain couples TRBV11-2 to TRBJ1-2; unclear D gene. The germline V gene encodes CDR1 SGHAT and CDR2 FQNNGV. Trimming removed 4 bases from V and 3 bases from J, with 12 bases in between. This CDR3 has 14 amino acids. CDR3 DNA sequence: TGTGCCAGCAGCTCGAGTTGGAGGGACTATGGCTACACCTTC. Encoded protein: CASSSSWRDYGYTF.

The CDR3 is CASRGSNTEAFF. DNA of the CDR3: TGTGCCAGCAGGGGCAGTAACACTGAAGCTTTCTTT. V and J are TRBV6-5 and TRBJ1-1; D gene uncertain. From germline, CDR1 is MNHEY and CDR2 SVGAGI. The CDR3 covers 12 residues. Trimming shortened V by 6 bases and J by 2 bases, and 7 bases separated the two germline ends.

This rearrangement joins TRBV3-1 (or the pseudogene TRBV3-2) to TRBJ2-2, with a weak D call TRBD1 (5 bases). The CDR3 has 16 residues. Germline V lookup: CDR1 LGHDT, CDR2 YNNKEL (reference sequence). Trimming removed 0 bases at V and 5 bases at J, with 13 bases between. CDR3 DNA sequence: TGTGCCAGCAGCCAAGACTCTCTCCCAGGGACCGGGGAGCTGTTTTTT. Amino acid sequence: CASSQDSLPGTGELFF.

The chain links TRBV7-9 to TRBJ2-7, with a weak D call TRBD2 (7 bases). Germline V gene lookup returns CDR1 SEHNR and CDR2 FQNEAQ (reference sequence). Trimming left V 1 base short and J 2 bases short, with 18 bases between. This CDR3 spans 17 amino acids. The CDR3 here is CASSLDIRLGGAYEQYF. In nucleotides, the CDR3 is TGTGCCAGCAGCTTAGACATCCGGCTAGGGGGGGCCTACGAGCAGTACTTC.

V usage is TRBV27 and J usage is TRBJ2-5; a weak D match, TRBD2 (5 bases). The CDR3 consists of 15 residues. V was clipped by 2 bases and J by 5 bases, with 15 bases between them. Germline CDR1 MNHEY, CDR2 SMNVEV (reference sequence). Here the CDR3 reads CASSLGRGFFETQYF. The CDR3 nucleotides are TGTGCCAGCAGTTTAGGGCGCGGGTTCTTTGAGACCCAGTACTTC.

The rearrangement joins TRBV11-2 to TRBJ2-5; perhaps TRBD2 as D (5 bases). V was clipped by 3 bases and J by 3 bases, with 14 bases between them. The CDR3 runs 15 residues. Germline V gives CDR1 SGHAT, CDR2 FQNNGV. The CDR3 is CASSLDLGREETQYF. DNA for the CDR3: TGTGCCAGCAGCTTGGATCTTGGGCGGGAAGAGACCCAGTACTTC.

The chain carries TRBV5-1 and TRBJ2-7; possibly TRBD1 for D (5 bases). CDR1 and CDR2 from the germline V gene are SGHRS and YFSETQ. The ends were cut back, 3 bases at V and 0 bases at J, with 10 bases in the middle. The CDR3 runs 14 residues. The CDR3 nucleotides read TGCGCCAGCAGCTCGTCAGGGTTCTCCTACGAGCAGTACTTC. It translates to CASSSSGFSYEQYF.

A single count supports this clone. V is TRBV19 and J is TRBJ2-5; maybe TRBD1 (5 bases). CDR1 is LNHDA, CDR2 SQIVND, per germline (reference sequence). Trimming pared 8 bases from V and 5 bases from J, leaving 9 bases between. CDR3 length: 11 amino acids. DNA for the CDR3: TGTGCCAGTGGCAAGGGGGAGACCCAGTACTTC. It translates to CASGKGETQYF.

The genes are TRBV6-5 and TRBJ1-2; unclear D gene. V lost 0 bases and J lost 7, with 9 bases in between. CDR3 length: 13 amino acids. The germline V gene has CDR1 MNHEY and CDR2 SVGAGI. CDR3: CASSYSLASGYTF. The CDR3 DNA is TGTGCCAGCAGTTACTCGTTGGCCAGTGGCTACACCTTC.